Sequencing of this T cell receptor (beta chain) was carried out in a study of post-analysis software for immune sequencing data. CDR3 length equals 16 residues. Deletions cut 4 bases from V and 3 bases from J, with 19 bases between. Germline assignment: CDR1 SEHNR and CDR2 FQNEAQ (reference sequence). This clonotype was seen a single time. Antigen: not known. Researchers reported that TCR beta cDNA libraries carried unique molecular identifiers. Each CDR3 protein is one row after TCRdb ran MiXCR on the PCR reads. The profile shows 820,000 or so distinct CDR3 sequences, roughly 50% of them singletons. Whole-study results and caveats: Patients carried several TRBV segments more frequently than controls did, and TRBV5-6, TRBV5-1 and TRBV20-1 were among them.

This chain connects TRBV7-9 to TRBJ2-7; tentatively, D is TRBD1 (6 bases). Sequenced material: blood. The receptor was derived from a girl aged 10-17 years with multiple sclerosis. The CDR3: CASSSPTGPNFYEQYF. The CDR3 coding sequence is TGTGCCAGCAGCTCTCCGACAGGACCCAACTTCTACGAGCAGTACTTC.